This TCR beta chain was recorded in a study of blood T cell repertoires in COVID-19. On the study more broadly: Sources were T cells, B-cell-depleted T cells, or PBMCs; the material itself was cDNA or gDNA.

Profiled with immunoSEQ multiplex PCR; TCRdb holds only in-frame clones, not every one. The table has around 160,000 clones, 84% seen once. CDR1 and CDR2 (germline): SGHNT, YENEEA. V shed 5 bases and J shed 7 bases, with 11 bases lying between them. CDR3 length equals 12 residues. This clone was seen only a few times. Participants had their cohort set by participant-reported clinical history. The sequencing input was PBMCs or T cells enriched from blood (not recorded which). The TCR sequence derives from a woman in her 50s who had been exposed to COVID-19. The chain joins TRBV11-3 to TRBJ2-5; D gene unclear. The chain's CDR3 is CASSPPGGTQYF. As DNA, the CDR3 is TGTGCCAGCAGCCCGCCCGGTGGGACCCAGTACTTC.